This TCR beta chain is drawn from a study of blood T cells in healthy people across ages. Overall study: About one barcoded beta molecule per two T cells was the capture yield of template switching.

CDR3 size: 16 residues. Germline CDR1 LGHDT, CDR2 YNNKEL (reference sequence). V lost 2 bases, J lost 3 bases, and 8 bases stayed unmatched. Primed by a sample-barcoded 5' primer and a J-beta primer mix, a second PCR proceeded for 7 to 11 cycles. All cDNA molecules were each tagged by a template-switch adaptor with 12 random nucleotides. Sequencing yielded, for each sample, at least 3 million paired-end reads carrying CDR3. TCRdb independently ran MiXCR on the 5' RACE reads; one entry per CDR3 protein. This sample has more than 1.4 million distinct CDR3 sequences, with approximately 42% found just once.

The source is a woman between 18 and 29 years old in good health. The V gene is TRBV3-1, the J gene TRBJ2-7, with TRBD2 matching 9 bases. The sample taken for sequencing was blood. The CDR3 reads CASSQLCLAGYYEQYF. For the CDR3, the DNA is TGTGCCAGCAGCCAATTATGTCTAGCGGGATACTACGAGCAGTACTTC.